This T cell receptor (beta chain) originates from a study of T cell clones after liver transplantation. Across the whole study: Draws occurred before transplant, before withdrawal, and after complete or failed withdrawal. Study observations and caveats: Conclusions were preliminary, with small, heterogeneous patient groups.

With regard to this clone: The antigen remains unidentified. The same CDR3 also results from other DNA sequences found in this sample.

Profiled with immunoSEQ multiplex PCR; TCRdb holds only in-frame clones, not every one. The sample holds tens of thousands of clones, roughly 82% seen once. The material sequenced was CD4+ T cells from blood, taken 46 months after liver transplant. The clonotype originates from a human patient who received a liver transplant. Some T cells may be transferred from the graft donor.

DNA of the CDR3: TGTGCCAGTAGTACAAGGGACAGGGGGAGTAATCAGCCCCAGCATTTT. Its translation: CASSTRDRGSNQPQHF. The chain carries TRBV19 and TRBJ1-5, with 11 bases lining up with TRBD1. The CDR3 has 16 amino acids. CDR1 LNHDA and CDR2 SQIVND come from the germline V gene (reference sequence). V was pared by 4 bases and J by 4 bases, with 6 bases of the junction left unmatched.